This is a list of T cell receptor beta chains from one sample in a study of T cells in Graves' hyperthyroidism and ophthalmopathy. TCRdb independently ran MiXCR on the multiplex PCR reads; one entry per CDR3 protein. The table records 300,000 to 350,000 distinct CDR3 sequences, under 25% of them present only once. The specimen was blood. These receptors were taken from a woman between 50 and 59 years old with Graves' hyperthyroidism. Each CDR3 is given with its conserved first and last residue. D genes are given only for firm matches.

TRBD1	TRBV11-2	15	TRBJ1-6	CASSSGQGANSPLHF
TRBD1	TRBV7-6	15	TRBJ1-5	CASSLMQGANQPQHF
-	TRBV18	14	TRBJ2-2	CASSRDGPTGELFF
TRBD1	TRBV12-3/TRBV12-4	12	TRBJ2-1	CASSRGSGAQFF
TRBD1	TRBV5-5	13	TRBJ1-2	CASSSTGFYGYTF
-	TRBV29-1	13	TRBJ2-5	CSVDADITETQYF
-	TRBV11-3	15	TRBJ1-1	CASSLDGGLGTEAFF
TRBD1	TRBV25-1	16	TRBJ2-3	CASSDRDRGITDTQYF
TRBD1	TRBV5-4	15	TRBJ2-7	CASSLDRGRFLEQYF
-	TRBV2	15	TRBJ2-5	CASSEAGGPGETQYF
TRBD1	TRBV6-4	15	TRBJ1-2	CASRRQGHMFYGYTF